A selection of T cell receptor beta chains follows, all from one sample in a study of cytomegalovirus exposure and HLA in healthy donors. Assay used: immunoSEQ multiplex PCR; TCRdb lists only in-frame clones, some missing. This table holds some 100,000 clones, 55% to 85% found once. The sample comprised PBMCs. The receptor source for this set is a woman younger than 30 in good health and CMV-seropositive. Both conserved end residues are part of each CDR3. D genes are given only for firm matches. The size field is filled for only some rows; it gives once, few, many or a size class.

j_gene	v_gene	d_gene	abundance	CDR3nt	CDR3aa
TRBJ2-1	TRBV2	TRBD2	-	TGTGCCAGCACCAGGGGACTAGCGAACTACAATGAGCAGTTCTTC	CASTRGLANYNEQFF
TRBJ2-5	TRBV9	-	few	TGTGCCAGCAGCGTAGGTCTGGGGCGGGAGACCCAGTACTTC	CASSVGLGRETQYF
TRBJ1-2	TRBV30	-	once	TGTGCCGGAGGGCTGCATGGCTACACCTTC	CAGGLHGYTF
TRBJ2-2	TRBV9	TRBD2	-	TGTGCCAGCAGTCAAAGGGTAGCGGGAGGACCGAACACCGGGGAGCTGTTTTTT	CASSQRVAGGPNTGELFF
TRBJ2-5	TRBV4-2	TRBD1	-	TGTGCCAGCAGCCAGGAGACAGGGAACGGGGAGCAGTACTTC	CASSQETGNGEQYF
TRBJ2-7	TRBV4-2	TRBD2	-	TGTGCCAGCAGCCAAGACTCTAGCGGGGCCTACGAGCAGTACTTC	CASSQDSSGAYEQYF
TRBJ1-3	TRBV5-1	TRBD1	-	TGCGCCAGCAGCCCCACAGGGGAGGTGCCTGGAAACACCATATATTTT	CASSPTGEVPGNTIYF
TRBJ2-1	TRBV18	-	-	TGTGCCAGCTCACATCCGGACAATGAGCAGTTCTTC	CASSHPDNEQFF
TRBJ1-2	TRBV29-1	-	-	TGCAGCGTTGAAAAAGGGGCGGGGGTTGGCTACACCTTC	CSVEKGAGVGYTF
TRBJ1-2	TRBV20-1	-	few	TGCAGTGCTAGAGATCGAGAAAGCTACACCTTC	CSARDRESYTF
TRBJ2-3	TRBV18	TRBD2	-	TGTGCCAGCTCACCCAGCGGGGGGGCAGATACGCAGTATTTT	CASSPSGGADTQYF
TRBJ1-6	TRBV5-4	-	-	TGTGCCAGCAGTCTCAACGGAGGGCTTTCACCCCTCCACTTT	CASSLNGGLSPLHF
TRBJ1-2	TRBV7-2	TRBD1	-	TGTGCCAGCAGCCTCGACAGGGGGCGCACCTATGGCTACACCTTC	CASSLDRGRTYGYTF
TRBJ1-6	TRBV27	-	few	TGTGCCAGCAGGTCAAATAGTTCACCCCTCCACTTT	CASRSNSSPLHF
TRBJ2-7	TRBV6-6	-	-	TGTGCCAGCAGTTACCCGACTAGTCCGGAAGGCGAGCAGTACTTC	CASSYPTSPEGEQYF
TRBJ2-1	TRBV7-9	TRBD2	-	TGTGCCAGCAGCCAAGAGAGCGGGGGGAGCTCCTACAATGAGCAGTTCTTC	CASSQESGGSSYNEQFF
TRBJ2-2	TRBV5-6	TRBD2	-	TGTGCCAGCAGCACGGGACTAGCGGGGGTCGGCACCGGGGAGCTGTTTTTT	CASSTGLAGVGTGELFF
TRBJ2-5	TRBV4-1	TRBD2	-	TGCGCCAGCAGCCTAACCGGGACTAGCGGGGCCCAAGAGACCCAGTACTTC	CASSLTGTSGAQETQYF
TRBJ2-1	TRBV30	TRBD2	-	TGTGCCTGGAGTGTGGTAGCGGGAGGGCCGGATGAGCAGTTCTTC	CAWSVVAGGPDEQFF
TRBJ2-5	TRBV11-2	-	few	TGTGCCAGCAGCTTTAGGGCTGGGAGGGAGACCCAGTACTTC	CASSFRAGRETQYF
TRBJ2-3	TRBV4-1	-	-	TGCGCCAGCAGCCAAGCCAACTGGGGGGGCGTTATAGATACGCAGTATTTT	CASSQANWGGVIDTQYF
TRBJ2-7	TRBV29-1	-	-	TGCAGCGTTGAGGACAGCTCGAGCTCCTACGAGCAGTACTTC	CSVEDSSSSYEQYF
TRBJ2-7	TRBV5-4	-	-	TGTGCCAGCAGTTTGGGGGGTCCTGGGAGCTACGAGCAGTACTTC	CASSLGGPGSYEQYF
TRBJ1-1	TRBV2	TRBD1	-	TGTGCCAGCAGCGTGACAGGGGGCGGCACTGAAGCTTTCTTT	CASSVTGGGTEAFF